This T cell receptor beta chain was observed in a study of blood T cell repertoires in COVID-19. Study-wide background: T cells, B-cell-depleted T cells, or PBMCs provided the cDNA or gDNA that served as material.

Germline CDR1 is SGHAT and CDR2 is FQNNGV. This CDR3 has 16 amino acids. Trimming removed 5 bases from V and 0 bases from J, with 13 bases in between. The Seattle patients joined while their infection was active and were tracked longitudinally afterward. This table comes from immunoSEQ multiplex PCR, and its TCRdb copy is limited to in-frame clones, with some not included. The data contain about 370,000 clones, roughly 90% of them singletons. Specimen: peripheral blood. V gene TRBV11-2 combines with J gene TRBJ2-2; D is ambiguous. This receptor was obtained from a woman aged 25-40 years with COVID-19, enrolled during active disease. CDR3 coding DNA: TGTGCCAGCAGCCCCCGAGCGAGAGCGAACACCGGGGAGCTGTTTTTT. Translating it yields CASSPRARANTGELFF.